This passage covers 19 T cell receptor beta chains from one sample sequenced in a study of T cell changes during pregnancy in multiple sclerosis. This table comes from immunoSEQ multiplex PCR, and its TCRdb copy is limited to in-frame clones, with some not included. The sample includes 12,000 to 15,000 clones, 80% to 95% of them seen just once. The specimen comprised peripheral blood, sampled in the second trimester of pregnancy. These receptors were obtained from a female donor in good health, enrolled as a control in a pregnancy study.

This sequence joins TRBV4-2 and TRBJ1-2; 8 positions match TRBD1. Germline-derived CDR1 and CDR2 are LGHNA and YNFKEQ. Germline trimming cut 0 bases from V and 6 bases from J; bases unmatched to any gene: 18. This CDR3 contains 19 residues. The CDR3 spells CASSQDPVRGGGTGDGYTF. Written as DNA, the CDR3 is TGTGCCAGCAGCCAAGATCCTGTAAGAGGTGGTGGGACAGGCGATGGCTACACCTTC.

The chain is built from TRBV5-1 and TRBJ1-1, with D perhaps matching TRBD1 (5 bases). Germline V gives CDR1 SGHRS, CDR2 YFSETQ. The CDR3 is 14 residues long. Trimming took off 4 bases at V and 3 bases at J, with 13 bases between the two ends. This CDR3 is CASSPGDFHTEAFF. CDR3 bases: TGCGCCAGCAGCCCGGGGGATTTTCACACTGAAGCTTTCTTT.

The gene calls are TRBV18 and TRBJ2-7; the match to TRBD2 covers 7 bases. The CDR3 covers 12 residues. Per germline, CDR1 KGHSH and CDR2 LQKENI. The ends lost 4 bases at V and 4 bases at J; junction bases unmatched: 1. CDR3 sequence: CASSRGGYEQYF. CDR3 coding DNA: TGTGCCAGCTCACGGGGGGGATACGAGCAGTACTTC.

The V gene is TRBV11-2, the J gene TRBJ2-5; no definite D call. CDR1 and CDR2 from the germline V gene are SGHAT and FQNNGV. Trimming left V 4 bases short and J 4 bases short, with 13 bases between. The CDR3 is made up of 14 amino acids. The CDR3 nucleotides are TGTGCCAGCAGCTCAACCGCAGTGTTAGAGACCCAGTACTTC. Its translation: CASSSTAVLETQYF.

The chain uses TRBV4-3 and TRBJ2-3, with TRBD2 matching over 8 bases. The CDR3 has 15 residues. Germline CDR1 is LGHNA and CDR2 is YSLEER. V gave up 3 bases and J gave up 5 bases; unmatched junction bases: 7. The CDR3 sequence is CASSQRGVGVDTQYF. The CDR3 DNA reads TGCGCCAGCAGCCAGCGGGGGGTAGGGGTAGATACGCAGTATTTT.

The chain has TRBV28 and TRBJ1-2; 9 bases agree with TRBD1. V was pared by 6 bases and J by 5 bases, with 7 bases of the junction left unmatched. This CDR3 has 14 residues. The germline CDR1 and CDR2 sequences are MDHEN and SYDVKM. The chain's CDR3 is CASSWGQGDYGYTF. The DNA for the CDR3 is TGTGCCAGCAGCTGGGGACAGGGCGATTATGGCTACACCTTC.

The V call is TRBV15, the J call TRBJ2-5; maybe TRBD2 (5 bases). The germline V and J ends were trimmed by 0 bases and 2 bases, with 7 bases remaining between them. Germline values: CDR1 LNHNV, CDR2 YYDKDF (reference sequence). This CDR3 is built from 14 residues. CDR3 nucleotides: TGTGCCACCAGCAGAGATGGAGGTCAAGAGACCCAGTACTTC. Translated, it gives CATSRDGGQETQYF.

The chain couples TRBV9 to TRBJ1-2, with 8 bases identical to TRBD1. Germline loops: CDR1 SGDLS, CDR2 YYNGEE. The CDR3 covers 14 residues. V was pared by 3 bases and J by 2 bases, with 3 bases of the junction left unmatched. The CDR3 bases are TGTGCCAGCAGCGGTGGGGACAGGAACTATGGCTACACCTTC. Protein product: CASSGGDRNYGYTF.

This clone was detected once. This chain joins TRBV28 and TRBJ2-1; D may be TRBD1 (5 bases). V lost 3 bases to trimming and J lost 4 bases, with 13 bases between them. The CDR3 has 15 residues. Per germline, CDR1 MDHEN and CDR2 SYDVKM. The CDR3 region has the DNA TGTGCCAGCAGTTTGCCTCAACAGGAATACAATGAGCAGTTCTTC. This encodes CASSLPQQEYNEQFF.

CDR3: CAWRRGGPKETQYF. Here the CDR3 DNA reads TGTGCCTGGAGGAGGGGGGGCCCCAAAGAGACCCAGTACTTC. The chain carries TRBV30 and TRBJ2-5; D is possibly TRBD2 (7 bases). The CDR3 totals 14 residues. Trimming left V 3 bases short and J 3 bases short, with 14 bases between. CDR1 is GTSNPN, CDR2 SVGIG, per germline (reference sequence).

The chain uses TRBV7-2 and TRBJ1-3; tentative D call: TRBD1 (5 bases). V was shortened by 5 bases and J by 0 bases, with 5 bases between the two germline ends. The germline CDR1 and CDR2 sequences are SGHTA and FQGNSA. The CDR3 loop spans 13 amino acids. This CDR3 is CASSQGSGNTIYF. The CDR3 bases are TGTGCCAGCAGCCAGGGCTCTGGAAACACCATATATTTT.

The chain recombines TRBV6-5 with TRBJ1-2; 7 bases agree with TRBD1. CDR3 length: 13 amino acids. The ends lost 6 bases at V and 4 bases at J; junction bases unmatched: 5. In germline, CDR1 is MNHEY, CDR2 SVGAGI. CDR3 residues: CASSDPGGYGYTF. The CDR3 DNA follows: TGTGCCAGCAGCGACCCAGGGGGCTATGGCTACACCTTC.

The chain couples TRBV18 to TRBJ2-5; no clear D gene. This CDR3 spans 14 amino acids. The germline V gene has CDR1 KGHSH and CDR2 LQKENI. V shed 0 bases and J shed 1 base, with 6 bases lying between them. The CDR3 reads CASSPPNTQETQYF. The CDR3 DNA reads as TGTGCCAGCTCACCACCCAACACCCAAGAGACCCAGTACTTC.

The chain joins TRBV6-6 to TRBJ2-7; TRBD2 aligns across 9 bases. Germline lookup yields CDR1 MNHNY and CDR2 SVGAGI (reference sequence). Trimming removed 6 bases from V and 0 bases from J; junction bases left unmatched: 3. This CDR3 has 14 amino acids. The DNA of the CDR3 is TGTGCCAGCAGCCGACTAGCGGACTCCTACGAGCAGTACTTC. Translating it yields CASSRLADSYEQYF.

This chain connects TRBV9 to TRBJ2-5; 8 bases match TRBD2. The junction had 8 bases not matched to a gene; V was cut back by 2 bases and J by 2 bases. CDR3 length equals 16 residues. CDR1 and CDR2 (germline): SGDLS, YYNGEE. CDR3 protein: CASSVGTRGGQETQYF. The CDR3 DNA reads TGTGCCAGCAGCGTTGGGACTAGAGGGGGGCAAGAGACCCAGTACTTC.

V is TRBV5-4 and J is TRBJ2-3; 7 positions match TRBD2. J was trimmed by 4 bases and V by 7 bases; bases with no gene match: 6. CDR1 and CDR2 (germline): SGHNT, YYREEE (reference sequence). This CDR3 region has 13 residues. The CDR3 nucleotides are TGTGCCAGCTTTGGACTAGAGTCAGATACGCAGTATTTT. Its translation is CASFGLESDTQYF.

A single count supports this clone. The rearrangement uses TRBV5-1 and TRBJ1-2; D might be TRBD1 (5 bases). Germline CDR1 SGHRS, CDR2 YFSETQ. V was shortened by 6 bases and J by 6 bases, with 21 bases between the two germline ends. CDR3 length: 15 amino acids. CDR3 nucleotides: TGCGCCAGCACCCAGGGCCCATCCACCGGTCATGGCTACACCTTC. Translating it yields CASTQGPSTGHGYTF.

This rearrangement joins TRBV10-3 to TRBJ2-5, with D possibly TRBD2 on 6 matching bases. The V gene lost 8 bases and the J gene lost 2 bases, with 12 bases spanning the gap. Germline CDR1 is ENHRY and CDR2 is SYGVKD. The CDR3 has 13 amino acids. The CDR3 region has the DNA TGTGCCATCGGGCTAGCGCTTCAAGAGACCCAGTACTTC. It codes for CAIGLALQETQYF.

This chain connects TRBV5-4 to TRBJ2-1, with 8 bases that match TRBD2. J was trimmed by 0 bases and V by 5 bases; bases with no gene match: 7. The CDR3 is made up of 16 amino acids. CDR1 is SGHNT and CDR2 is YYREEE in the germline V gene (reference sequence). The chain's CDR3 is CASSSTSGTSYNEQFF. The CDR3 nucleotides are TGTGCCAGCAGTTCCACTAGCGGAACCTCCTACAATGAGCAGTTCTTC.